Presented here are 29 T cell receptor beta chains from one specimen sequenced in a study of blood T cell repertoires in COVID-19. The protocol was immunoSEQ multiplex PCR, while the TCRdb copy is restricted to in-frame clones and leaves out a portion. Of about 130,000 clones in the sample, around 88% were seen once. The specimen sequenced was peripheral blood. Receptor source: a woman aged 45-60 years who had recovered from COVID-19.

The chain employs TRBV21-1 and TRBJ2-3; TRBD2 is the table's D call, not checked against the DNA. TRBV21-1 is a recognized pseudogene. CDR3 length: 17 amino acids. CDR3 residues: CASSNSPTSGRLVTQYF. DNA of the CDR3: TGTGCCAGCAGCAACTCCCCGACTAGCGGCAGACTGGTTACGCAGTATTTT.

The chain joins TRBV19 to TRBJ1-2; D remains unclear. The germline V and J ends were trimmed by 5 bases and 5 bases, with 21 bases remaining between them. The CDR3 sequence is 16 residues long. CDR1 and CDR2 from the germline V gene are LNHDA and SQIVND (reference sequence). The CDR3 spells CASSQKEEAVGYGYTF. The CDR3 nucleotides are TGTGCCAGTAGTCAAAAAGAGGAGGCAGTTGGGTATGGCTACACCTTC. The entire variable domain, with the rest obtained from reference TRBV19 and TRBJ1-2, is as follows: DGGITQSPKYLFRKEGQNVTLSCEQNLNHDAMYWYRQDPGQGLRLIYYSQIVNDFQKGDIAEGYSVSREKKESFPLTVTSAQKNPTAFYLCASSQKEEAVGYGYTFGSGTRLTVV.

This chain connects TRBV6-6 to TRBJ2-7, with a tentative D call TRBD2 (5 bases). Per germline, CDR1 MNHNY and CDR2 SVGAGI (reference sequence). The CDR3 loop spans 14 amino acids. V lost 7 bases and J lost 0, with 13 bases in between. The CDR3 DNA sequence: TGTGCCAGCAACCCTCCGGGAAGCTCCTACGAGCAGTACTTC. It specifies CASNPPGSSYEQYF.

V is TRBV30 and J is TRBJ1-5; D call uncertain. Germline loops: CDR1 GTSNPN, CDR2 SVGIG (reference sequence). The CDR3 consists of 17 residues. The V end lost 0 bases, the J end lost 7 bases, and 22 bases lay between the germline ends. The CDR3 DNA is TGTGCCTGGAGTGTAGATCGGGTCAGTACGGCTTCGCAGCCCCAGCATTTT. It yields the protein CAWSVDRVSTASQPQHF.

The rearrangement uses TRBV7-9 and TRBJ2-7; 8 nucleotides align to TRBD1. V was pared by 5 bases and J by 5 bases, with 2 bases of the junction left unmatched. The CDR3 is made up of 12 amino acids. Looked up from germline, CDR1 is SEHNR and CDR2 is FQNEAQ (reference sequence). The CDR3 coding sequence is TGTGCCAGCAGCACACAGGGGGACGAGCAGTACTTC. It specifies CASSTQGDEQYF.

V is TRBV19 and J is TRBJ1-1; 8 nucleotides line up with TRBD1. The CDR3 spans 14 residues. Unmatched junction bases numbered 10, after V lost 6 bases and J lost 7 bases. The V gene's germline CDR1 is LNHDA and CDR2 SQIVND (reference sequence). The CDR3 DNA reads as TGTGCCAGTAGCCATCAACTACAGGGGGATGAAGCTTTCTTT. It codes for CASSHQLQGDEAFF. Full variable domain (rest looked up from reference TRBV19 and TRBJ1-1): DGGITQSPKYLFRKEGQNVTLSCEQNLNHDAMYWYRQDPGQGLRLIYYSQIVNDFQKGDIAEGYSVSREKKESFPLTVTSAQKNPTAFYLCASSHQLQGDEAFFGQGTRLTVV.

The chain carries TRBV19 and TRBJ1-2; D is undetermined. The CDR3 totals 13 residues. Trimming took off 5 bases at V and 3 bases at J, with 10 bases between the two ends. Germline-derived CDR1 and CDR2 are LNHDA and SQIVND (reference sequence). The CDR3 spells CASSEQRDYGYTF. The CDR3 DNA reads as TGTGCCAGTAGTGAACAGAGGGACTATGGCTACACCTTC.

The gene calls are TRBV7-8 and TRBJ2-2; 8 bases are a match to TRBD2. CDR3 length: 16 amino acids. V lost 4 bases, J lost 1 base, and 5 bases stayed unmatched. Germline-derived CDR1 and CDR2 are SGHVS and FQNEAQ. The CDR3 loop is CASSSIGGGNTGELFF. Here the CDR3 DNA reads TGTGCCAGCAGCTCCATCGGGGGGGGGAACACCGGGGAGCTGTTTTTT.

The CDR3 nucleotides are TGTGCCAGCAGCAAAGGGGCCGGGACTAGCGGAGCTGTACAAGAGACCCAGTACTTC. Its translation: CASSKGAGTSGAVQETQYF. The V call is TRBV21-1, the J call TRBJ2-5; TRBD2 was called by the table and not checked on the DNA. TRBV21-1 is classified as a pseudogene. The CDR3 is made up of 19 amino acids.

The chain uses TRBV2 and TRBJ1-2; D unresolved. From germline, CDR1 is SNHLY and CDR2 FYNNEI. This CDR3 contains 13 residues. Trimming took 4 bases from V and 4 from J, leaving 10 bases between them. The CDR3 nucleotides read TGTGCCAGCAGTGCGGGAGTGGGCTATGGCTACACCTTC. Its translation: CASSAGVGYGYTF.

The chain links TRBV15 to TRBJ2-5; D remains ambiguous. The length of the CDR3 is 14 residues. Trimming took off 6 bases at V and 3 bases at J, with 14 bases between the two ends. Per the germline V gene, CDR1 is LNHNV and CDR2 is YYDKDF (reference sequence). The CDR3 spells CATSNRQEKETQYF. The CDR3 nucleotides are TGTGCCACCAGTAATCGGCAGGAAAAAGAGACCCAGTACTTC.

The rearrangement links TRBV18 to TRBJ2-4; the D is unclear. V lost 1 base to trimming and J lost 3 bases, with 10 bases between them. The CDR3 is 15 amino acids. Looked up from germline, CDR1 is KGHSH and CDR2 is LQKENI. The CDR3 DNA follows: TGTGCCAGCTCACCACGGTGGGCCGACAAAAACATTCAGTACTTC. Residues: CASSPRWADKNIQYF.

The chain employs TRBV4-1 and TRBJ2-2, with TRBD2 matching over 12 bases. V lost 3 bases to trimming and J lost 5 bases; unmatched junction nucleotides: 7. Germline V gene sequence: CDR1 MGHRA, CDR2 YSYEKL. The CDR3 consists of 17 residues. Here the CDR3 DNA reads TGCGCCAGCAGCCATACCGGGACTAGCGGGTATACCGGGGAGCTGTTTTTT. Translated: CASSHTGTSGYTGELFF.

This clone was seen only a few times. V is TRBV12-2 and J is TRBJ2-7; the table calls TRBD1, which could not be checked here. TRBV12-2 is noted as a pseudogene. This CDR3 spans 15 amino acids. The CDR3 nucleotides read TGTGCAAGTCGCTTAGACAGGGAGACCCCCTACGAGCAGTACTTC. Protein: CASRLDRETPYEQYF.

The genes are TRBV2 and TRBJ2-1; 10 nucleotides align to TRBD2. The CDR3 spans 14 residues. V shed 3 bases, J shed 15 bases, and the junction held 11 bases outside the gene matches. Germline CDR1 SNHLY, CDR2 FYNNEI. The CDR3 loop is CASSELSGRQQSFF. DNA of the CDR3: TGTGCCAGCAGTGAGCTTAGCGGGAGGCAGCAGTCGTTCTTC.

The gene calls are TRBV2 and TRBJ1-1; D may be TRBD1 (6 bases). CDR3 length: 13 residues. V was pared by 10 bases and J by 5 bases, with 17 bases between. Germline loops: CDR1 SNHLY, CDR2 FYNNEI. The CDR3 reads CATDRSQGTEAFF. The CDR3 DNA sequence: TGTGCCACCGACAGGTCTCAGGGGACTGAAGCTTTCTTT. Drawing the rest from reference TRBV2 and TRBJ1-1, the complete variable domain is EPEVTQTPSHQVTQMGQEVILRCVPISNHLYFYWYRQILGQKVEFLVSFYNNEISEKSEIFDDQFSVERPDGSNFTLKIRSTKLEDSAMYFCATDRSQGTEAFFGQGTRLTVV.

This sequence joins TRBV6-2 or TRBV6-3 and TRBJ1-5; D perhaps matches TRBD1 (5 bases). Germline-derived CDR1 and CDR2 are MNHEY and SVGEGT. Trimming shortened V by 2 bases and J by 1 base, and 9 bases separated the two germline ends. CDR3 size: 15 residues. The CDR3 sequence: CASSYQGRSNQPQHF. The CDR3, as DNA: TGTGCCAGCAGTTACCAGGGTAGGAGCAATCAGCCCCAGCATTTT.

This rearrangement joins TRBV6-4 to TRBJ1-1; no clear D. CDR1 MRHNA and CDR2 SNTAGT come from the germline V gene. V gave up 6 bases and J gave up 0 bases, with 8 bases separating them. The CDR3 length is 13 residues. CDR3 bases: TGTGCCAGCAGCCAGGAAATGAACACTGAAGCTTTCTTT. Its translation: CASSQEMNTEAFF.

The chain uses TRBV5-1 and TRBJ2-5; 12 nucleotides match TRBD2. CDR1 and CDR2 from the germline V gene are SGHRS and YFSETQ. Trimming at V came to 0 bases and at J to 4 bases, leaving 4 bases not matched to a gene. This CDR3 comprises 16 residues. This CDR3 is CASSLELAGGRETQYF. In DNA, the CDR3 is TGCGCCAGCAGCTTGGAGCTAGCGGGAGGGAGAGAGACCCAGTACTTC.

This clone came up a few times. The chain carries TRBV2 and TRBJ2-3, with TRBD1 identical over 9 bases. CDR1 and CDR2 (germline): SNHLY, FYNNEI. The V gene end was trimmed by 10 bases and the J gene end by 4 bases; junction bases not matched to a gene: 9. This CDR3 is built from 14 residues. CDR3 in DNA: TGTGCCACCCCCCGGGACAGGGATTCAGATACGCAGTATTTT. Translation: CATPRDRDSDTQYF.

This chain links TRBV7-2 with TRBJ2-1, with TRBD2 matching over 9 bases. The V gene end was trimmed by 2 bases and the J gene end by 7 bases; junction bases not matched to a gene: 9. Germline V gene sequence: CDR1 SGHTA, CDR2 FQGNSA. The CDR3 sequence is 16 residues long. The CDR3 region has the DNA TGTGCCAGCAGCTTACGAGGTGGACTAGCGACGAATGAGCAGTTCTTC. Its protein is CASSLRGGLATNEQFF.

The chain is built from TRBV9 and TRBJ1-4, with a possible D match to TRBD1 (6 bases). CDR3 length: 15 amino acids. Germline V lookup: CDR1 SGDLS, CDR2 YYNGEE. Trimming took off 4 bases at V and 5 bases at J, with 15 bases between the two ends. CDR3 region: CASSLRGQQNEKLFF. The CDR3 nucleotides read TGTGCCAGCAGCCTTCGAGGACAGCAAAATGAAAAACTGTTTTTT. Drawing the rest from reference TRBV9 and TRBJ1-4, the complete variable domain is DSGVTQTPKHLITATGQRVTLRCSPRSGDLSVYWYQQSLDQGLQFLIQYYNGEERAKGNILERFSAQQFPDLHSELNLSSLELGDSALYFCASSLRGQQNEKLFFGSGTQLSVL.

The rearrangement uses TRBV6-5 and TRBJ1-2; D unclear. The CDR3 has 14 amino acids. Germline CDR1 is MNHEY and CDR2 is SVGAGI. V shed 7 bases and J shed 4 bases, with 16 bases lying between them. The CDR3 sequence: CASTPYRGSYGYTF. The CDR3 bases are TGTGCCAGCACCCCGTACCGAGGCTCCTATGGCTACACCTTC.

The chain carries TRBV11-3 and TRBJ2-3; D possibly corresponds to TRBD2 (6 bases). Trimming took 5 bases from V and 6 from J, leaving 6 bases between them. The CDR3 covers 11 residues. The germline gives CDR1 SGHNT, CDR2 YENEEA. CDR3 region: CASSRGDTQYF. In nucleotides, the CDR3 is TGTGCCAGCAGCCGGGGGGATACGCAGTATTTT.

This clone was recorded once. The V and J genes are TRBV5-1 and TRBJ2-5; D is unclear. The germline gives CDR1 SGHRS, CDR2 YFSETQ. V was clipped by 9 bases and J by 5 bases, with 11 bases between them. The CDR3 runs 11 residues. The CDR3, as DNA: TGCGCCAACGCAATCGGGGAGACCCAGTACTTC. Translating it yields CANAIGETQYF. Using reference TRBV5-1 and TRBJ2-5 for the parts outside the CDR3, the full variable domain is KAGVTQTPRYLIKTRGQQVTLSCSPISGHRSVSWYQQTPGQGLQFLFEYFSETQRNKGNFPGRFSGRQFSNSRSEMNVSTLELGDSALYLCANAIGETQYFGPGTRLLVL.

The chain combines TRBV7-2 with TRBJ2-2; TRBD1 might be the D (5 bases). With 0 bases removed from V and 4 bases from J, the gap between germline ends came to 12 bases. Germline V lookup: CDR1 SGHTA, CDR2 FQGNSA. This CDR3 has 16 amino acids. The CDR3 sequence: CASSLAPARVTGELFF. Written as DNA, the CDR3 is TGTGCCAGCAGCTTAGCACCCGCCAGGGTCACCGGGGAGCTGTTTTTT.

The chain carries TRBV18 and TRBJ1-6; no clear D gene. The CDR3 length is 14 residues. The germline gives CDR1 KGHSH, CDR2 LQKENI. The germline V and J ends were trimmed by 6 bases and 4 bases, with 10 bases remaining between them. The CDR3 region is CASSAEMYNSPLHF. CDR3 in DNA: TGTGCCAGCTCCGCCGAGATGTATAATTCACCCCTCCACTTT.

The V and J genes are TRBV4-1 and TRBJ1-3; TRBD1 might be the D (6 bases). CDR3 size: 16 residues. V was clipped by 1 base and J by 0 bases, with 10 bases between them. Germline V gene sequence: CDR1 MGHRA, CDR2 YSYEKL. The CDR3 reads CASSQAAGDSGNTIYF. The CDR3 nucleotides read TGCGCCAGCAGCCAAGCCGCAGGGGACTCTGGAAACACCATATATTTT.

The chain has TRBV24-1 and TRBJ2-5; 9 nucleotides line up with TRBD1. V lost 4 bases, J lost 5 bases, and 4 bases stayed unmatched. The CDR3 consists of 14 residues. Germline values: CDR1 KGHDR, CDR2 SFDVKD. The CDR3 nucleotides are TGTGCCACCAGTGACGGGACAGGGTCCGAGACCCAGTACTTC. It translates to CATSDGTGSETQYF.